These 26 T cell receptor beta chains were sequenced from one sample in a study of blood T cell repertoires in COVID-19. The table came from immunoSEQ multiplex PCR; TCRdb's copy has only in-frame clones and leaves some out. The sample lists 250,000 to 300,000 clones; roughly 90% were seen once. Sample: peripheral blood. The receptors originated from a woman aged 30 to 39 with COVID-19, enrolled during active disease.

The chain uses TRBV7-3 and TRBJ2-1; 9 nucleotides match TRBD1. CDR3 length: 15 amino acids. V trimming: 3 bases; J trimming: 1 base; junction bases outside the gene matches: 1. Germline loops: CDR1 SGHTA, CDR2 FQGTGA. The CDR3 spells CASSFDRGSYNEQFF. DNA for the CDR3: TGTGCCAGCAGCTTCGACAGGGGGTCCTACAATGAGCAGTTCTTC.

This clone occurred a few times. This chain connects TRBV6-5 to TRBJ1-2; D possibly corresponds to TRBD1 (5 bases). Per the germline V gene, CDR1 is MNHEY and CDR2 is SVGAGI. The CDR3 consists of 13 residues. Between the trimmed V and J ends, which lost 5 bases and 3 bases, there was a span of 10 bases. The CDR3 DNA reads TGTGCCAGCAGTATCGACAGAGACTATGGCTACACCTTC. Protein product: CASSIDRDYGYTF.

The chain recombines TRBV7-8 with TRBJ1-2, with 8 positions matching TRBD1. Germline loops: CDR1 SGHVS, CDR2 FQNEAQ. The CDR3 loop spans 14 amino acids. J gave up 4 bases and V 3 bases, and 4 bases lay outside the gene matches. The CDR3 loop is CASSLDGQGYGYTF. CDR3 DNA: TGTGCCAGCAGCTTGGATGGACAGGGCTATGGCTACACCTTC.

The V and J genes are TRBV5-5 and TRBJ2-1; 11 bases agree with TRBD2. The germline gives CDR1 SGHKS, CDR2 YYEKEE (reference sequence). Trimming cost V 4 bases and J 8 bases; bases outside gene matches: 11. The CDR3 has 16 residues. This CDR3 is CASSPGTSGWWDEQFF. CDR3 nucleotides: TGTGCCAGCAGCCCCGGGACTAGCGGTTGGTGGGATGAGCAGTTCTTC.

This rearrangement joins TRBV3-1 (or the pseudogene TRBV3-2) to TRBJ2-3; 8 nucleotides line up with TRBD2. Germline CDR1 is LGHDT and CDR2 is YNNKEL (reference sequence). This CDR3 has 15 amino acids. V shed 5 bases and J 2 bases; nucleotides not matched to a gene: 6. The CDR3 here is CASSNRGGYTDTQYF. The DNA of the CDR3 is TGTGCCAGCAGCAACCGGGGGGGTTACACAGATACGCAGTATTTT.

V usage is TRBV5-1 and J usage is TRBJ1-4, with 11 bases lining up with TRBD1. CDR1 and CDR2 from the germline V gene are SGHRS and YFSETQ. V dropped 4 bases and J dropped 7; count of bases not matched to a gene: 3. The CDR3 is 14 residues long. The CDR3 reads CASSPDRGPEKLFF. The CDR3 DNA follows: TGCGCCAGCAGCCCGGACAGGGGGCCTGAAAAACTGTTTTTT.

The rearrangement joins TRBV6-5 to TRBJ2-7, with TRBD1 matching over 7 bases. CDR3 length: 13 amino acids. Looked up from germline, CDR1 is MNHEY and CDR2 is SVGAGI. The V segment lost 6 bases and the J segment 4 bases; nucleotides outside the gene matches: 6. This CDR3 reads CASSKDRAYEQYF. Here the CDR3 DNA reads TGTGCCAGCAGCAAAGACAGGGCATACGAGCAGTACTTC.

J is TRBJ2-7 and V is TRBV30; 7 bases map to TRBD1. Per the germline V gene, CDR1 is GTSNPN and CDR2 is SVGIG (reference sequence). J lost 4 bases, V lost 4 bases, and 10 bases had no gene match. The CDR3 is 14 residues long. CDR3 amino acids: CAWIPRDRVYEQYF. The CDR3 region has the DNA TGTGCCTGGATTCCTCGGGACAGAGTTTACGAGCAGTACTTC.

The chain has TRBV6-5 and TRBJ2-7; 10 nucleotides align to TRBD2. V gave up 7 bases and J gave up 6 bases; unmatched junction bases: 12. Germline loops: CDR1 MNHEY, CDR2 SVGAGI. The CDR3 is 15 residues long. The DNA for the CDR3 is TGTGCCAGCACCACGGGACTAGCGAAGCTCGTCGAGCAGTACTTC. Amino acids: CASTTGLAKLVEQYF.

V gene TRBV2 combines with J gene TRBJ1-1, with 7 bases lining up with TRBD1. V lost 8 bases to trimming and J lost 2 bases; unmatched junction nucleotides: 11. This CDR3 contains 15 residues. Germline-derived CDR1 and CDR2 are SNHLY and FYNNEI. The CDR3 nucleotides are TGTGCCAGCCTTATACCACAGGGGATCAACACTGAAGCTTTCTTT. It encodes CASLIPQGINTEAFF.

The chain joins TRBV19 to TRBJ1-1; 10 nucleotides agree with TRBD1. Germline V gene lookup returns CDR1 LNHDA and CDR2 SQIVND (reference sequence). Trimming at V came to 3 bases and at J to 5 bases, leaving 6 bases not matched to a gene. The CDR3 has 15 amino acids. The CDR3 region has the DNA TGTGCCAGTAGTATGGTCGGACAGGGGGGGACTGAAGCTTTCTTT. Residues: CASSMVGQGGTEAFF.

The rearrangement joins TRBV4-1 to TRBJ2-7; 13 nucleotides match TRBD2. The germline CDR1 and CDR2 sequences are MGHRA and YSYEKL. J lost 2 bases, V lost 4 bases, and 14 bases had no gene match. The CDR3 runs 19 residues. DNA for the CDR3: TGCGCCAGCAGCCCCTTAGGGGGACTAGCGGGATTTGAAGCCTACGAGCAGTACTTC. Its translation is CASSPLGGLAGFEAYEQYF.

This clone has a single count. The chain joins TRBV7-9 to TRBJ2-5; maybe TRBD1 (5 bases). Germline V CDR1 and CDR2: SEHNR, FQNEAQ (reference sequence). Trimming left V 5 bases short and J 1 base short, with 8 bases between. This CDR3 contains 13 residues. In nucleotides, the CDR3 is TGTGCCAGCAGCCGCGACAGCCAAGAGACCCAGTACTTC. Protein sequence: CASSRDSQETQYF.

This clone occurred a few times. This rearrangement joins TRBV2 to TRBJ1-1; D may be TRBD1 (6 bases). Germline lookup yields CDR1 SNHLY and CDR2 FYNNEI. The CDR3 extends over 14 amino acids. V dropped 8 bases and J dropped 2 bases, with 15 bases sitting between them. Here the CDR3 reads CASLLQGPNTEAFF. The CDR3, as DNA: TGTGCCAGCTTACTTCAGGGGCCAAACACTGAAGCTTTCTTT. The full variable domain, with the rest looked up from reference TRBV2 and TRBJ1-1, is EPEVTQTPSHQVTQMGQEVILRCVPISNHLYFYWYRQILGQKVEFLVSFYNNEISEKSEIFDDQFSVERPDGSNFTLKIRSTKLEDSAMYFCASLLQGPNTEAFFGQGTRLTVV.

In regard to this clone: Other DNA sequences in the same sample also yield this CDR3. The V gene is TRBV5-4, the J gene TRBJ1-2, with TRBD1 matching 8 bases. Germline CDR1 SGHNT, CDR2 YYREEE (reference sequence). CDR3 length: 16 amino acids. V trimming: 0 bases; J trimming: 2 bases; junction bases outside the gene matches: 6. The CDR3 protein is CASSLGGQGENYGYTF. The CDR3 DNA sequence: TGTGCCAGCAGCTTGGGAGGACAGGGCGAGAACTATGGCTACACCTTC.

The chain recombines TRBV2 with TRBJ2-3, with 10 bases that match TRBD1. Germline V gene data show CDR1 as SNHLY and CDR2 as FYNNEI. Germline trimming cut 7 bases from V and 4 bases from J; bases unmatched to any gene: 5. The CDR3 extends over 14 amino acids. CDR3 sequence (DNA): TGTGCCAGCAACCGGGACAGGGGTCCAGATACGCAGTATTTT. Protein product: CASNRDRGPDTQYF.

This chain joins TRBV7-8 and TRBJ1-4; possibly TRBD1 for D (5 bases). The CDR3 length is 14 residues. The V and J ends lost 5 bases and 8 bases respectively, with 15 bases between them. Per the germline V gene, CDR1 is SGHVS and CDR2 is FQNEAQ. This chain's CDR3 is CASSRQRTEEKLFF. In DNA form, the CDR3 reads TGTGCCAGCAGCCGACAGCGTACTGAGGAAAAACTGTTTTTT.

The V and J genes are TRBV4-1 and TRBJ2-7; a possible D gene is TRBD1 (6 bases). The CDR3 has 15 amino acids. Per the germline V gene, CDR1 is MGHRA and CDR2 is YSYEKL. Trimming pared 0 bases from V and 3 bases from J, leaving 12 bases between. This CDR3 is CASSQEAGEIYEQYF. CDR3 DNA: TGCGCCAGCAGCCAAGAGGCAGGGGAAATCTACGAGCAGTACTTC.

The rearrangement uses TRBV4-1 and TRBJ1-3; 7 bases align to TRBD1. CDR3 length: 16 residues. CDR1 and CDR2 (germline): MGHRA, YSYEKL. The V gene end was trimmed by 4 bases and the J gene end by 2 bases; junction bases not matched to a gene: 8. CDR3 sequence reads: CASSPQGQFTGNTIYF. CDR3 nucleotide sequence: TGCGCCAGCAGCCCCCAGGGACAGTTCACTGGAAACACCATATATTTT.

This chain joins TRBV5-5 and TRBJ2-2; a weak D match, TRBD2 (5 bases). With 0 bases removed from V and 4 bases from J, the gap between germline ends came to 7 bases. In germline, CDR1 is SGHKS, CDR2 YYEKEE (reference sequence). The CDR3 sequence is 14 residues long. This CDR3 reads CASSLGGSTGELFF. The CDR3 nucleotides are TGTGCCAGCAGCTTGGGAGGGTCCACCGGGGAGCTGTTTTTT.

This chain uses TRBV4-2 with TRBJ2-4; 7 nucleotides align to TRBD2. CDR3 length: 18 residues. Trimming took 0 bases from V and 0 from J; bases not matched to a gene: 8. Per the germline V gene, CDR1 is LGHNA and CDR2 is YNFKEQ. The CDR3 loop reads CASSQDRGTTLAKNIQYF. CDR3 DNA: TGTGCCAGCAGCCAAGATCGAGGGACTACCCTAGCCAAAAACATTCAGTACTTC.

The chain couples TRBV2 to TRBJ2-3; D is unresolved. This CDR3 contains 14 residues. Trimming removed 3 bases from V and 0 bases from J, with 7 bases in between. The germline V gene has CDR1 SNHLY and CDR2 FYNNEI. In DNA, the CDR3 is TGTGCCAGCAGTGATCTACTTAGCACAGATACGCAGTATTTT. It yields the protein CASSDLLSTDTQYF. Looking up the rest from reference TRBV2 and TRBJ2-3 gives the full variable domain: EPEVTQTPSHQVTQMGQEVILRCVPISNHLYFYWYRQILGQKVEFLVSFYNNEISEKSEIFDDQFSVERPDGSNFTLKIRSTKLEDSAMYFCASSDLLSTDTQYFGPGTRLTVL.

The genes are TRBV3-1 (or the pseudogene TRBV3-2) and TRBJ2-5; 11 bases line up with TRBD2. The germline V gene encodes CDR1 LGHDT and CDR2 YNNKEL (reference sequence). V was pared by 4 bases and J by 5 bases, with 9 bases of the junction left unmatched. The CDR3 loop spans 16 amino acids. CDR3 bases: TGTGCCAGCAGCCCCTTAGCGGGAGGGTTGGGGGAGACCCAGTACTTC. This translates into CASSPLAGGLGETQYF.

The chain combines TRBV3-1 (or the pseudogene TRBV3-2) with TRBJ1-2; 11 bases map to TRBD1. In germline, CDR1 is LGHDT, CDR2 YNNKEL (reference sequence). The CDR3 totals 14 residues. The ends lost 6 bases at V and 8 bases at J; junction bases unmatched: 8. CDR3 residues: CASSNGQGAQGYTF. CDR3 DNA sequence: TGTGCCAGCAGTAATGGACAGGGGGCGCAGGGCTACACCTTC.

The gene calls are TRBV6-1 and TRBJ1-5; possible D gene TRBD1, 6 bases. The CDR3 length is 13 residues. Germline values: CDR1 MNHNS, CDR2 SASEGT. V lost 2 bases and J 7 bases, leaving 9 bases between the germline ends. The CDR3 here is CASSEQGGQPQHF. CDR3 DNA sequence: TGTGCCAGCAGTGAACAAGGGGGACAGCCCCAGCATTTT.

V usage is TRBV7-6 and J usage is TRBJ1-3; D is unresolved. The CDR3 length is 16 residues. V shed 2 bases and J shed 2 bases, with 13 bases lying between them. Germline V CDR1 and CDR2: SGHVS, FNYEAQ. Written as DNA, the CDR3 is TGTGCCAGCAGCTTAATGGTAGAGGCCCCTGGAAACACCATATATTTT. This sequence encodes CASSLMVEAPGNTIYF.